The clone carrying this T cell receptor (beta chain) was counted at least ten times. These data are taken from a study of T cells in Graves' hyperthyroidism and ophthalmopathy. Researchers took RNA transcripts and amplified the TCR beta CDR3 regions from them. A first-round RT-PCR of the TCR CDR3 used the HTBI primer set. Each CDR3 protein gets one entry after TCRdb re-called the multiplex PCR reads with MiXCR. Of around 340,000 distinct CDR3 sequences listed, about 20% were seen once; the top ten hold approximately 49%. This receptor was identified in a woman in her forties or fifties with Graves' hyperthyroidism. Sequences were obtained from blood.

This chain's CDR3 is CASSQVGAGVGEQYF. The CDR3 DNA follows: TGCGCCAGCAGCCAAGTGGGAGCGGGAGTAGGGGAGCAGTACTTC. This sequence joins TRBV4-1 and TRBJ2-7, with 8 bases identical to TRBD2. The CDR3 loop spans 15 amino acids. V shed 1 base and J 7 bases; nucleotides not matched to a gene: 9. CDR1 is MGHRA, CDR2 YSYEKL, per germline.